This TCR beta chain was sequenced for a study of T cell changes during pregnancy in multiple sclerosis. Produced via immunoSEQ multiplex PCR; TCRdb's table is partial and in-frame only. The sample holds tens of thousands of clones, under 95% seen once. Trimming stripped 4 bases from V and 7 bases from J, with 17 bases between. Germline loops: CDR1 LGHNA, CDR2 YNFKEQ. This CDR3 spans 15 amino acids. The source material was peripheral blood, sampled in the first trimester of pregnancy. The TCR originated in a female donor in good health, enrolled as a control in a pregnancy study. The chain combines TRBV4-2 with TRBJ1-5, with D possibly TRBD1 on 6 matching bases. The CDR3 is CASSRHRDISQPQHF. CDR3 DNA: TGTGCCAGCAGCCGGCACCGGGACATCTCCCAGCCCCAGCATTTT.